The 29 T cell receptor beta chains listed next were all sequenced from one sample in a study of cytotoxic CD8 clonotypes in ibrutinib-treated CLL. Using immunoSEQ multiplex PCR, the repertoire was profiled, and TCRdb retains in-frame clones only, with some absent. Of 60,000 or so clones in the sample, less than 75% are singletons; the top ten hold roughly 14%. Specimen: PBMCs, collected after 12 months of ibrutinib treatment. These receptors were taken from a human donor with chronic lymphocytic leukemia.

This chain's CDR3 is CASLGQHAGELFF. In DNA form, the CDR3 reads TGCGCCAGCTTAGGACAGCACGCCGGGGAGCTGTTTTTT. V gene TRBV5-1 combines with J gene TRBJ2-2; D perhaps matches TRBD1 (6 bases). CDR3 length: 13 residues. Trimming cost V 7 bases and J 6 bases, with 13 bases left between them. CDR1 is SGHRS and CDR2 is YFSETQ in the germline V gene.

The genes are TRBV14 and TRBJ2-7; D is ambiguous. V was trimmed by 5 bases and J by 6 bases, leaving 14 bases between them. In germline, CDR1 is SGHDN, CDR2 FVKESK. CDR3 size: 13 residues. Written as DNA, the CDR3 is TGTGCCAGCAGCGTGGAAGGGAACACCGAGCAGTACTTC. As protein: CASSVEGNTEQYF.

Ten or more counts support this clone. J is TRBJ2-1 and V is TRBV7-8; 12 bases fit TRBD2. The CDR3 length is 16 residues. The trim removed 8 bases at V and 1 base at J, leaving 6 bases unmatched. Germline V CDR1 and CDR2: SGHVS, FQNEAQ. CDR3 residues: CASPQGLAGSYNEQFF. The CDR3 DNA reads TGTGCCAGCCCCCAGGGACTAGCGGGTTCCTACAATGAGCAGTTCTTC.

The chain recombines TRBV27 with TRBJ2-5; D tentatively fits TRBD1 or TRBD2 (5 bases each). Trimming removed 5 bases at V and 5 bases at J, with 12 bases between. The CDR3 length is 13 residues. From germline, CDR1 is MNHEY and CDR2 SMNVEV (reference sequence). The CDR3 DNA reads TGTGCCAGCAGTCCGGGGACGTTGGAGACCCAGTACTTC. As protein: CASSPGTLETQYF.

This clone was seen a few times. V is TRBV28 and J is TRBJ1-1, with 8 bases fitting TRBD1. The CDR3 is 12 residues long. CDR1 is MDHEN, CDR2 SYDVKM, per germline. Trimming at V came to 2 bases and at J to 11 bases, leaving 4 bases not matched to a gene. The CDR3 is CASSLIRGLAFF. In DNA form, the CDR3 reads TGTGCCAGCAGTTTAATCAGGGGGCTTGCTTTCTTT.

By its share, this clone is medium-sized. The J gene is TRBJ2-7, the V gene TRBV27; 8 positions agree with TRBD1. CDR3 length: 13 amino acids. The V and J ends lost 6 bases and 6 bases, in that order; junction bases with no gene match: 7. Germline values: CDR1 MNHEY, CDR2 SMNVEV (reference sequence). In DNA, the CDR3 is TGTGCCAGCAGATCAGGACAGGGCGGCGAGCAGTACTTC. Translation gives CASRSGQGGEQYF.

The chain joins TRBV28 to TRBJ1-5; TRBD1 matches 7 bases. Germline assignment: CDR1 MDHEN and CDR2 SYDVKM. Trimming removed 6 bases from V and 0 bases from J; junction bases left unmatched: 5. This CDR3 is 15 amino acids long. As DNA, the CDR3 is TGTGCCAGCAGCATCACAGGGGCTAGCAATCAGCCCCAGCATTTT. It is translated as CASSITGASNQPQHF. Combining the CDR3 with reference TRBV28 and TRBJ1-5 gives the whole variable domain DVKVTQSSRYLVKRTGEKVFLECVQDMDHENMFWYRQDPGLGLRLIYFSYDVKMKEKGDIPEGYSVSREKKERFSLILESASTNQTSMYLCASSITGASNQPQHFGDGTRLSIL.

This clone has only a few counts. The chain carries TRBV2 and TRBJ2-3; 9 bases are shared with TRBD1. Trimming at V came to 6 bases and at J to 0 bases, leaving 4 bases not matched to a gene. The CDR3 runs 15 residues. Looked up from germline, CDR1 is SNHLY and CDR2 is FYNNEI. DNA of the CDR3: TGTGCCAGCAGGGGGGACAGGGACAGCACAGATACGCAGTATTTT. Translation: CASRGDRDSTDTQYF.

The chain recombines TRBV9 with TRBJ1-2; 8 bases agree with TRBD1. Per the germline V gene, CDR1 is SGDLS and CDR2 is YYNGEE. J was trimmed by 1 base and V by 4 bases; bases with no gene match: 3. This CDR3 comprises 14 residues. The CDR3 here is CASSPGQDNYGYTF. The DNA of the CDR3 is TGTGCCAGCAGCCCGGGACAGGATAACTATGGCTACACCTTC.

The J gene is TRBJ2-7, the V gene TRBV6-5; 11 nucleotides match TRBD2. Trimming took 5 bases from V and 3 from J; bases not matched to a gene: 3. CDR1 and CDR2 (germline): MNHEY, SVGAGI. This CDR3 has 14 residues. CDR3 sequence (DNA): TGTGCCAGCAGTAAGACTAGCGGGATCTACGAGCAGTACTTC. Protein: CASSKTSGIYEQYF.

This clone came up once. The chain employs TRBV5-6 and TRBJ1-4; tentatively, D is TRBD1 (6 bases). The CDR3 consists of 13 residues. Looked up from germline, CDR1 is SGHDT and CDR2 is YYEEEE. Trimming took off 4 bases at V and 6 bases at J, with 10 bases between the two ends. The CDR3 loop reads CASSTGQHEKLFF. The DNA of the CDR3 is TGTGCCAGCAGCACCGGACAGCATGAAAAACTGTTTTTT.

J is TRBJ2-3 and V is TRBV14; no firm D call. The V and J ends lost 5 bases and 0 bases respectively, with 9 bases between them. Looked up from germline, CDR1 is SGHDN and CDR2 is FVKESK. This CDR3 contains 14 residues. This chain's CDR3 is CASSTGRSTDTQYF. The CDR3 nucleotides are TGTGCCAGCAGCACCGGCAGGAGCACAGATACGCAGTATTTT.

The rearrangement links TRBV6-5 to TRBJ2-1, with D tentatively TRBD2 (5 bases). The germline V gene has CDR1 MNHEY and CDR2 SVGAGI. Trimming took off 6 bases at V and 4 bases at J, with 13 bases between the two ends. The CDR3 loop spans 14 amino acids. CDR3 amino acids: CASSSGLAYNEQFF. CDR3 bases: TGTGCCAGCAGCTCCGGACTGGCATACAATGAGCAGTTCTTC.

The gene calls are TRBV7-8 and TRBJ1-5; D possibly corresponds to TRBD1 (6 bases). CDR1 and CDR2 from the germline V gene are SGHVS and FQNEAQ. The ends were cut back, 0 bases at V and 7 bases at J, with 13 bases in the middle. The CDR3 is 15 residues long. This chain's CDR3 is CASSLALTGKQPQHF. The CDR3 bases are TGTGCCAGCAGCTTAGCCCTAACAGGGAAGCAGCCCCAGCATTTT.

The rearrangement joins TRBV10-3 to TRBJ2-1, with D uncertain. V was pared by 1 base and J by 6 bases, with 7 bases between. The germline CDR1 and CDR2 sequences are ENHRY and SYGVKD. There are 13 residues in the CDR3. In nucleotides, the CDR3 is TGTGCCATCAGTGAGTTGGAATTCAATGAGCAGTTCTTC. It encodes CAISELEFNEQFF.

This clone was observed at least ten times. The V and J genes are TRBV6-1 and TRBJ1-5, with a possible D match to TRBD1 (6 bases). CDR3 size: 15 residues. V was shortened by 2 bases and J by 3 bases, with 11 bases between the two germline ends. Looked up from germline, CDR1 is MNHNS and CDR2 is SASEGT. The CDR3 DNA is TGTGCCAGCAGTGAACAGCGGGGGCTCAATCAGCCCCAGCATTTT. Residues: CASSEQRGLNQPQHF.

The J gene is TRBJ1-5, the V gene TRBV6-6; 7 bases align to TRBD1. The CDR3 totals 14 residues. V was pared by 6 bases and J by 5 bases, with 7 bases of the junction left unmatched. Germline CDR1 reads MNHNY; CDR2 reads SVGAGI (reference sequence). The CDR3 spells CASRGRQGYQPQHF. The CDR3 DNA reads as TGTGCCAGCAGGGGGAGACAGGGCTATCAGCCCCAGCATTTT.

The gene calls are TRBV10-3 and TRBJ1-2; TRBD1 matches 9 bases. Germline V gives CDR1 ENHRY, CDR2 SYGVKD. The CDR3 length is 11 residues. The J segment lost 8 bases and the V segment lost 10 bases, leaving 5 bases of the junction unmatched. CDR3 amino acids: CASTGGHGYTF. The CDR3 coding sequence is TGTGCCAGTACAGGGGGCCACGGCTACACCTTC.

The genes are TRBV30 and TRBJ1-4; D is undetermined. The CDR3 sequence is 11 residues long. Trimming pared 2 bases from V and 12 bases from J, leaving 10 bases between. The V gene's germline CDR1 is GTSNPN and CDR2 SVGIG (reference sequence). The chain's CDR3 is CAWSRRSELFF. The CDR3 region has the DNA TGTGCCTGGAGTAGGCGTTCGGAACTGTTTTTT.

This clone has more than one count but fewer than ten. The V gene is TRBV28, the J gene TRBJ1-5; 7 bases match TRBD1. Germline V gene lookup returns CDR1 MDHEN and CDR2 SYDVKM. V was clipped by 7 bases and J by 3 bases; unmatched bases: 9. This CDR3 is built from 15 residues. CDR3 DNA: TGTGCCAGCATCGCTGGGGGACAGAACAATCAGCCCCAGCATTTT. Its protein product is CASIAGGQNNQPQHF.

V is TRBV15 and J is TRBJ2-3; D remains unclear. This CDR3 is built from 14 residues. Germline-derived CDR1 and CDR2 are LNHNV and YYDKDF (reference sequence). The V and J ends lost 0 bases and 4 bases respectively, with 8 bases between them. The CDR3 DNA is TGTGCCACCAGCAGAGAGTATCAGTCAGATACGCAGTATTTT. It yields the protein CATSREYQSDTQYF. The full variable domain, in which reference TRBV15 and TRBJ2-3 provide the parts outside the CDR3, is DAMVIQNPRYQVTQFGKPVTLSCSQTLNHNVMYWYQQKSSQAPKLLFHYYDKDFNNEADTPDNFQSRRPNTSFCFLDIRSPGLGDTAMYLCATSREYQSDTQYFGPGTRLTVL.

This chain connects TRBV27 to TRBJ2-6; D not resolved. CDR1 and CDR2 from the germline V gene are MNHEY and SMNVEV (reference sequence). This CDR3 spans 15 amino acids. Trimming left V 0 bases short and J 0 bases short, with 3 bases between. The CDR3: CASSLSISGANVLTF. The CDR3 coding sequence is TGTGCCAGCAGTTTATCAATCTCTGGGGCCAACGTCCTGACTTTC. The whole variable domain, filled in from reference TRBV27 and TRBJ2-6, reads EAQVTQNPRYLITVTGKKLTVTCSQNMNHEYMSWYRQDPGLGLRQIYYSMNVEVTDKGDVPEGYKVSRKEKRNFPLILESPSPNQTSLYFCASSLSISGANVLTFGAGSRLTVL.

The chain employs TRBV4-2 and TRBJ2-2; 10 positions agree with TRBD1. The CDR3 sequence is 20 residues long. The germline gives CDR1 LGHNA, CDR2 YNFKEQ. Trimming cost V 3 bases and J 3 bases; bases outside gene matches: 16. The CDR3: CASSHQRSGTGASDTGELFF. The CDR3 DNA sequence: TGTGCCAGCAGCCATCAACGCTCCGGGACAGGGGCCTCGGACACCGGGGAGCTGTTTTTT.

This clone occurred a few times. V is TRBV14 and J is TRBJ1-2; D remains ambiguous. The CDR3 has 13 residues. Between the trimmed V and J ends, which lost 0 bases and 6 bases, there was a span of 8 bases. Looked up from germline, CDR1 is SGHDN and CDR2 is FVKESK. The CDR3 bases are TGTGCCAGCAGCCAAGATTACAGTCATGGCTACACCTTC. Amino acid sequence: CASSQDYSHGYTF. Drawing the rest from reference TRBV14 and TRBJ1-2, the complete variable domain is EAGVTQFPSHSVIEKGQTVTLRCDPISGHDNLYWYRRVMGKEIKFLLHFVKESKQDESGMPNNRFLAERTGGTYSTLKVQPAELEDSGVYFCASSQDYSHGYTFGSGTRLTVV.

In its sample, this clone was seen a few times. The rearrangement uses TRBV14 and TRBJ1-4, with D hard to call. The length of the CDR3 is 13 residues. Trimming left V 4 bases short and J 0 bases short, with 3 bases between. Per germline, CDR1 SGHDN and CDR2 FVKESK. CDR3 nucleotide sequence: TGTGCCAGCAGCCGTGCAACTAATGAAAAACTGTTTTTT. Its translation is CASSRATNEKLFF.

The rearrangement joins TRBV6-1 to TRBJ1-1; D is uncertain. V dropped 5 bases and J dropped 8 bases, with 9 bases sitting between them. Germline-derived CDR1 and CDR2 are MNHNS and SASEGT. This CDR3 spans 11 amino acids. The chain's CDR3 is CASSYLGEAFF. The DNA of the CDR3 is TGTGCCAGCAGTTATTTGGGGGAAGCTTTCTTT.

The table lists this clone with a few counts. The genes are TRBV6-6 and TRBJ1-1; 7 nucleotides match TRBD1. The CDR3 extends over 14 amino acids. Germline trimming cut 6 bases from V and 1 base from J; bases unmatched to any gene: 5. Germline V gene lookup returns CDR1 MNHNY and CDR2 SVGAGI (reference sequence). The CDR3 region has the DNA TGTGCCAGCAGATTACGGGACAGGAACACTGAAGCTTTCTTT. It yields the protein CASRLRDRNTEAFF.

Comments on this clone: Other DNA sequences of this sample code for an identical CDR3. The CDR3: CASSLAGGDTGELFF. In DNA form, the CDR3 reads TGCGCCAGCAGCTTAGCGGGAGGGGACACCGGGGAGCTGTTTTTT. The chain has TRBV5-1 and TRBJ2-2; 10 positions agree with TRBD2. The germline V gene has CDR1 SGHRS and CDR2 YFSETQ. The CDR3 contains 15 residues. The V segment lost 2 bases and the J segment 3 bases; nucleotides outside the gene matches: 1.

The V call is TRBV5-4, the J call TRBJ2-1; 7 bases align to TRBD2. Losses at the gene ends were 2 bases for V and 4 bases for J; bases not matched to a gene: 3. This CDR3 region has 14 residues. CDR1 and CDR2 from the germline V gene are SGHNT and YYREEE (reference sequence). The CDR3 reads CASSLAGLYNEQFF. The CDR3 DNA reads TGTGCCAGCAGCTTAGCGGGGTTGTACAATGAGCAGTTCTTC.